These 24 T cell receptor beta chains came from one sample sequenced in a study of T-cell reconstitution after alpha-beta-depleted transplantation in children. It was with unique molecular identifiers that the TCRbeta library was prepared. TCRdb ran MiXCR on the PCR reads and lists one entry per CDR3 protein. In the table there are around 700,000 distinct CDR3 sequences, approximately 14% of which are singletons. The source was PBMCs, collected before TCRalphabeta/CD19-depleted stem cell transplant. These receptors were collected from a girl aged 2 to 10 with congenital amegakaryocytic thrombocytopenia, due to receive a stem cell transplant.

This clonotype was detected only a few times. The chain uses TRBV5-1 and TRBJ2-7; 9 bases are a match to TRBD2. The ends lost 1 base at V and 2 bases at J; junction bases unmatched: 10. The CDR3 contains 17 residues. The V gene's germline CDR1 is SGHRS and CDR2 YFSETQ. The CDR3 bases are TGCGCCAGCAGCTTGACTAGCGGGTCGGCCTTTCCCTACGAGCAGTACTTC. Amino acid sequence: CASSLTSGSAFPYEQYF. Supplemented by reference TRBV5-1 and TRBJ2-7, the full variable domain reads KAGVTQTPRYLIKTRGQQVTLSCSPISGHRSVSWYQQTPGQGLQFLFEYFSETQRNKGNFPGRFSGRQFSNSRSEMNVSTLELGDSALYLCASSLTSGSAFPYEQYFGPGTRLTVT.

This clonotype was detected only a few times. The gene calls are TRBV27 and TRBJ1-4; D is unclear. CDR1 MNHEY and CDR2 SMNVEV come from the germline V gene (reference sequence). This CDR3 is built from 14 residues. V was cut by 10 bases and J by 3 bases, with 15 bases left in between. This chain's CDR3 is CATGKFRANEKLFF. CDR3 nucleotide sequence: TGTGCCACCGGGAAGTTTCGAGCTAATGAAAAACTGTTTTTT.

This clonotype was seen repeatedly, ten times or more. The V gene is TRBV5-6, the J gene TRBJ2-3, with a possible D match to TRBD2 (6 bases). The length of the CDR3 is 17 residues. V lost 3 bases and J lost 2, with 19 bases in between. Germline V lookup: CDR1 SGHDT, CDR2 YYEEEE. This CDR3 is CASSSRRDSSPTDTQYF. CDR3 sequence (DNA): TGTGCCAGCAGCTCGCGGCGGGACTCGTCGCCCACAGATACGCAGTATTTT.

This clonotype came up many times. V and J are TRBV11-2 and TRBJ2-7; no reliable D call. The CDR3 consists of 11 residues. From germline, CDR1 is SGHAT and CDR2 FQNNGV. The V and J ends lost 2 bases and 7 bases respectively, with 6 bases between them. The CDR3 DNA reads as TGTGCCAGCAGCTTAATCCGTGAGCAGTACTTC. It codes for CASSLIREQYF.

This clonotype was found a few times. The chain joins TRBV12-3 or TRBV12-4 to TRBJ2-7; no clear D gene. Trimming took off 2 bases at V and 5 bases at J, with 13 bases between the two ends. The CDR3 has 14 residues. CDR3 DNA: TGTGCCAGCAGTTTACTAGTGCATTCCCACGAGCAGTACTTC. This encodes CASSLLVHSHEQYF.

This clonotype has a handful of counts. The V and J genes are TRBV6-2 or TRBV6-3 and TRBJ1-5, with a weak D call TRBD1 (5 bases). Germline V gene sequence: CDR1 MNHEY, CDR2 SVGEGT. The CDR3 runs to 16 residues. Trimming removed 2 bases from V and 2 bases from J, with 13 bases in between. The DNA for the CDR3 is TGTGCCAGCAGTTACCGGGGCTCGTTGGGCAATCAGCCCCAGCATTTT. Its translation: CASSYRGSLGNQPQHF.

This clonotype was detected many times. The V gene is TRBV6-6, the J gene TRBJ2-7; unclear D gene. V lost 3 bases, J lost 6 bases, and 12 bases lay in between. CDR1 MNHNY and CDR2 SVGAGI come from the germline V gene (reference sequence). The CDR3 has 13 residues. The CDR3 reads CASSYILAREQYF. In nucleotides, the CDR3 is TGTGCCAGCAGTTATATTTTAGCCCGCGAGCAGTACTTC.

This clonotype was recorded at least ten times. V is TRBV12-3 or TRBV12-4 and J is TRBJ1-6; weak D call: TRBD1 (5 bases). V dropped 3 bases and J dropped 7 bases, with 13 bases sitting between them. CDR3 length: 15 residues. The CDR3, as DNA: TGTGCCAGCAGTTTTCGGGGGACGGGAAATTCACCCCTCCACTTT. Protein: CASSFRGTGNSPLHF.

The CDR3 protein is CASSPTGPAVTDTQYF. The CDR3 coding sequence is TGTGCCAGCTCACCCACCGGGCCGGCCGTTACAGATACGCAGTATTTT. The chain employs TRBV18 and TRBJ2-3; D is undetermined. Trimming stripped 3 bases from V and 3 bases from J, with 16 bases between. This CDR3 is built from 16 residues. Germline V lookup: CDR1 KGHSH, CDR2 LQKENI.

This clonotype was found once. A clone one base away is much larger, so this may be a read error. The V gene is TRBV29-1, the J gene TRBJ2-5; D is unclear. The CDR3 has 12 amino acids. The germline V gene has CDR1 SQVTM and CDR2 ANQGSEA. CDR3 region: CSEKTAQQTQYF. The CDR3 DNA is TGCAGCGAAAAAACAGCCCAACAGACCCAGTACTTC.

This clonotype was detected ten times or more. The V call is TRBV12-3 or TRBV12-4, the J call TRBJ1-5; tentatively, D is TRBD1 (5 bases). Trimming took off 5 bases at V and 5 bases at J, with 16 bases between the two ends. The CDR3 covers 15 residues. The CDR3 DNA is TGTGCCAGCAGTCATCAGGGAAGGGTCGATCAGCCCCAGCATTTT. Translating gives CASSHQGRVDQPQHF.

The chain uses TRBV20-1 and TRBJ2-3; 10 bases align to TRBD2. The CDR3 consists of 15 residues. Losses at the gene ends were 4 bases for V and 4 bases for J; bases not matched to a gene: 8. The V gene's germline CDR1 is DFQATT and CDR2 SNEGSKA (reference sequence). The CDR3 nucleotides are TGCAGTGCTACCCAGCGGGAGGGCCGTGCAGATACGCAGTATTTT. Its protein product is CSATQREGRADTQYF.

This clonotype was picked up a small number of times. The V gene is TRBV7-8, the J gene TRBJ1-2, with D possibly matching TRBD1 (5 bases). CDR1 and CDR2 (germline): SGHVS, FQNEAQ. V was clipped by 1 base and J by 7 bases, with 16 bases between them. The CDR3 length is 15 residues. The CDR3 DNA is TGTGCCAGCAGCTTAGACCTCCGGGACGCCCGTGGCTACACCTTC. Translation: CASSLDLRDARGYTF.

The chain employs TRBV7-8 and TRBJ2-7; TRBD2 matches 9 bases. The CDR3 is 16 amino acids. From germline, CDR1 is SGHVS and CDR2 FQNEAQ. J gave up 4 bases and V 5 bases, and 12 bases lay outside the gene matches. DNA of the CDR3: TGTGCCAGCAGCCCCTCCGGGACTAGCCTCGTTTACGAGCAGTACTTC. It codes for CASSPSGTSLVYEQYF.

The rearrangement joins TRBV5-1 to TRBJ2-6; TRBD1 matches 9 bases. Germline V gene sequence: CDR1 SGHRS, CDR2 YFSETQ. Trimming removed 4 bases from V and 3 bases from J; junction bases left unmatched: 8. The CDR3 sequence is 17 residues long. In nucleotides, the CDR3 is TGCGCCAGCAGCCAATCTGACAGGGGGTATGGGGCCAACGTCCTGACTTTC. Its translation: CASSQSDRGYGANVLTF.

The chain joins TRBV5-1 to TRBJ1-2; weak D call: TRBD1 (6 bases). The CDR3 totals 18 residues. The V end was cut by 9 bases, the J end by 5 bases, with 32 bases between. Germline V gene data show CDR1 as SGHRS and CDR2 as YFSETQ. The CDR3 protein is CATTERQALQRLYYGYTF. CDR3 nucleotide sequence: TGCGCCACCACCGAGCGACAGGCTCTGCAAAGACTCTATTATGGCTACACCTTC.

The genes are TRBV7-6 and TRBJ2-1, with D tentatively TRBD2 (6 bases). The CDR3 is 15 residues long. CDR1 is SGHVS, CDR2 FNYEAQ, per germline. Trimming cost V 10 bases and J 0 bases, with 16 bases left between them. The CDR3 protein is CATAGPQSSYNEQFF. DNA for the CDR3: TGTGCCACTGCGGGGCCTCAAAGCTCCTACAATGAGCAGTTCTTC.

V usage is TRBV20-1 and J usage is TRBJ2-1; D gene unclear. Germline V gene data show CDR1 as DFQATT and CDR2 as SNEGSKA (reference sequence). The CDR3 sequence is 12 residues long. Trimming left V 0 bases short and J 8 bases short, with 8 bases between. CDR3 in DNA: TGCAGTGCTAGAGATCCATTAGATGAGCAGTTCTTC. It yields the protein CSARDPLDEQFF.

This clonotype was detected ten times or more. The CDR3 DNA reads TGTGCCACGGGACAGGCTAATGAAAAACTGTTTTTT. This translates into CATGQANEKLFF. This chain uses TRBV15 with TRBJ1-4; 8 bases are shared with TRBD1. Trimming removed 9 bases from V and 3 bases from J; junction bases left unmatched: 0. CDR1 and CDR2 (germline): LNHNV, YYDKDF (reference sequence). The CDR3 runs 12 residues.

This clonotype was detected only a few times. The V gene is TRBV12-3 or TRBV12-4, the J gene TRBJ2-1; TRBD2 matches at 14 bases. Trimming took 6 bases from V and 6 from J; bases not matched to a gene: 4. This CDR3 has 15 residues. CDR3 sequence: CASRPGLAGGNEQFF. The DNA of the CDR3 is TGTGCCAGCAGACCTGGACTAGCGGGAGGCAATGAGCAGTTCTTC.

This clonotype has at least ten counts. The chain employs TRBV29-1 and TRBJ2-7; TRBD2 might be the D (5 bases). Trimming took 4 bases from V and 1 from J, leaving 14 bases between them. CDR1 is SQVTM and CDR2 is ANQGSEA in the germline V gene. The CDR3 extends over 14 amino acids. This CDR3 reads CSVATGFPSYEQYF. The CDR3 DNA reads TGCAGCGTTGCGACGGGGTTTCCATCCTACGAGCAGTACTTC.

This clonotype has more than one count but fewer than ten. V usage is TRBV5-1 and J usage is TRBJ2-2; D is unresolved. This CDR3 is built from 14 residues. Trimming removed 1 base at V and 0 bases at J, with 4 bases between. Germline CDR1 is SGHRS and CDR2 is YFSETQ. The CDR3 region is CASSLHPNTGELFF. CDR3 bases: TGCGCCAGCAGCTTGCACCCGAACACCGGGGAGCTGTTTTTT.

Ten or more counts support this clonotype. V is TRBV10-3 and J is TRBJ2-4; no clear D gene. V was pared by 4 bases and J by 2 bases, with 15 bases between. The CDR3 loop spans 16 amino acids. CDR1 is ENHRY, CDR2 SYGVKD, per germline. The DNA of the CDR3 is TGTGCCATCAGTGTAGAGCCTCGAGCGTCCAAAAACATTCAGTACTTC. Its protein is CAISVEPRASKNIQYF.

This clonotype was recorded at least ten times. The gene calls are TRBV29-1 and TRBJ2-1; the match to TRBD1 covers 10 bases. V lost 6 bases to trimming and J lost 9 bases; unmatched junction nucleotides: 8. Germline V gene lookup returns CDR1 SQVTM and CDR2 ANQGSEA. CDR3 length: 13 amino acids. The CDR3 is CSVSGTGVSEQFF. The DNA for the CDR3 is TGCAGCGTCTCCGGGACAGGGGTTAGTGAGCAGTTCTTC.